This T cell receptor beta chain was obtained from a study of T cells expressing NK-cell markers. About the study: There were seven HCMV-seropositive donors and one seronegative donor among the eight sequenced.

For each CDR3 protein, TCRdb gives one entry from its re-call of the 5' RACE reads, without DNA. The sample holds approximately 150,000 distinct CDR3 sequences. Germline lookup yields CDR1 MNHEY and CDR2 SMNVEV (reference sequence). This CDR3 has 13 amino acids. The material sequenced was blood T cells: a sorted CD56 or NKG2C T cell subset, CD4+ or CD8+ T cells, or bulk PBMC T cells (not recorded which). The chain carries TRBV27 and TRBJ2-7. The sequence derives from a woman aged 18-69 years in good health. CDR3 sequence reads: CASSFLGAYEQYF.